The following is a T cell receptor (beta chain) sequence with its context. This sample was taken from a study of shared clonotypes between healthy human individuals. The naive CD8 population came from CD45RO-negative cells selected for CCR7, without terminally differentiated effector memory CD45RA+ cells. V lost 0 bases and J lost 2, with 5 bases in between. Germline CDR1 and CDR2: SGHAT and FQNNGV. The CDR3 covers 13 residues. Measured with immunoSEQ multiplex PCR; TCRdb has only the in-frame clones, and not every one. The data contain around 640,000 clones, around 96% of them seen just once; the ten biggest clones take up 0.095% to 0.13%.

This receptor was obtained from a woman aged 25 to 45 in good health. The specimen was naive CD8+ T cells sorted from blood. V is TRBV11-2 and J is TRBJ2-7; D is unresolved. For the CDR3, the DNA is TGTGCCAGCAGCTTAGAGGGCCCCTACGAGCAGTACTTC. It specifies CASSLEGPYEQYF.